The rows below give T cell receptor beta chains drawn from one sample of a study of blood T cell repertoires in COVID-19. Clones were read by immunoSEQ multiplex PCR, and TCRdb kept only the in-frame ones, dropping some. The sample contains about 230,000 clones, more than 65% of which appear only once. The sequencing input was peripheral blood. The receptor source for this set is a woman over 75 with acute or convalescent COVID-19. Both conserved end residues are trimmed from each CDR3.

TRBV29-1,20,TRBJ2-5,SVWDRDRTRLAGGPVPETQY
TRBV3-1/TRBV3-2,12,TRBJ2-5,ASSHTSYQETQY
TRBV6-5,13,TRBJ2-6,ASQDINSGANVLT
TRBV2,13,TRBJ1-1,ASSGPQGGNTEAF
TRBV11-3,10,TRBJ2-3,ASSLDSDTQY
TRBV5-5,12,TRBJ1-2,ASSLDPGGSGYT
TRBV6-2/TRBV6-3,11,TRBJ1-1,ASSYRTYFEAF
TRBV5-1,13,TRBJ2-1,ASSWGTGSYNEQF
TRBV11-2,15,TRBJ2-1,ASSPGRASGSYNEQF
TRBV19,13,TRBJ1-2,ASSILGLSNYGYT
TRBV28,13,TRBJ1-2,ASSLSPGTGYGYT
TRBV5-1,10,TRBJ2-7,ASRIQGDEQY
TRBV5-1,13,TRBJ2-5,ASSSMDRRQETQY
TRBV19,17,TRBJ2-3,ASSITSGSSGGTTDTQY
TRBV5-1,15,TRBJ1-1,ASSFTGGRTMNTEAF
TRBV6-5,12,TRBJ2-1,ASRRDLSYNEQF
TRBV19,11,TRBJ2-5,ASSINPLSAQY
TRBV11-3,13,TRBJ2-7,ASSPGTSGSYEQY
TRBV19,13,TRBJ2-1,ASSIGLVSGLGQF
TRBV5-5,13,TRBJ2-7,ASSFGQTISYEQY
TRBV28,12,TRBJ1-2,ASSLQVRVYGYT
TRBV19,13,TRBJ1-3,ASSAASYSGNTIY
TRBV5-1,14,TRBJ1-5,ASIPREYHEDQPQH